One TCR beta chain is described in this entry. Its target is unknown. The second PCR ran about 6 to 11 cycles with a sample-barcoded 5' primer and J-beta primers. TCRdb reanalysed the 5' RACE reads using MiXCR and keeps one entry per CDR3 protein. The sample includes some 710,000 distinct CDR3 sequences, 35% to 50% of them seen just once. The entry originates in a study of blood T cells in healthy people across ages. General study findings and limits: Per million T cells, the diversity of TCR beta decreased roughly linearly as age advanced.

The CDR3 sequence is 12 residues long. The receptor was derived from an elderly man in good health. The chain is built from TRBV12-3 or TRBV12-4 and TRBJ2-5; D gene uncertain. The better agreement between TRBJ2-7 and the DNA end casts doubt on the J call. Material: blood. CDR3 sequence (DNA): TGTGCCAGCAGTTTTATGATGTCCGAGCAGTACTTC. Protein: CASSFMMSEQYF.